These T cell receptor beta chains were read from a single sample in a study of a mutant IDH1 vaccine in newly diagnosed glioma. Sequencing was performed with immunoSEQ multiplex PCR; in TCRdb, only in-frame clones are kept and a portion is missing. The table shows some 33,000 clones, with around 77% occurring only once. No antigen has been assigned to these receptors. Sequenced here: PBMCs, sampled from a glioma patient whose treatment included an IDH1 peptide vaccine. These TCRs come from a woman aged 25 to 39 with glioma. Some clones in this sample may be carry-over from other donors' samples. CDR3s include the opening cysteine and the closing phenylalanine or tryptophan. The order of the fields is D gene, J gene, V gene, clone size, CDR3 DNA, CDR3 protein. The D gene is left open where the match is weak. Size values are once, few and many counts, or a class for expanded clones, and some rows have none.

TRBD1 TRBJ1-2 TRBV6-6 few TGTGCCAGCAGTTACGAGGACAGGGAGGTTGATGGCTACACCTTC CASSYEDREVDGYTF
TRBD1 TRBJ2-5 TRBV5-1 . TGCGCCAGCAGCCTGTCAACAGGGGTGACCCAGTACTTC CASSLSTGVTQYF
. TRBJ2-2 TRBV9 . TGTGCCAGCAGCGTGGGGAGCGGAGTGAACACCGGGGAGCTGTTTTTT CASSVGSGVNTGELFF
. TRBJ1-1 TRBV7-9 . TGTGCCAGCAGCTCTGGGAACAGTGAAGCTTTCTTT CASSSGNSEAFF
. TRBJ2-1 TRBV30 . TGTGCCTGGAGCGGGGCCCCCTACAATGAGCAGTTCTTC CAWSGAPYNEQFF
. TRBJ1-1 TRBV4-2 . TGTGCCAGCAGCCAAGGAGGGGAGGGGGCTGAAGCTTTCTTT CASSQGGEGAEAFF
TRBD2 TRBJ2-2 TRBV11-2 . TGTGCCAGCAGCGTCCGCAGCGGGATGGGCGGGGAGCTGTTTTTT CASSVRSGMGGELFF
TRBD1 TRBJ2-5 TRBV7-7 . TGTGCTAGCAGCTTGGGACAGGGACTGGGGGAGACCCAGTACTTC CASSLGQGLGETQYF
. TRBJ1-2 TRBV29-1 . TGCAGCGTTGGCAGGGCCTATGGCTACACCTTC CSVGRAYGYTF
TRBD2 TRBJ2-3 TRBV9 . TGTGCCAGCTCAGGAGCGGGAGGGGTAGAGAAAGATACGCAGTATTTT CASSGAGGVEKDTQYF
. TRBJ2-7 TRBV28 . TGTGCCAGCCGACCTAACCTTGACTGGACAGCCCCAGGCGAGCAGTACTTC CASRPNLDWTAPGEQYF
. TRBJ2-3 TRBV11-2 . TGTGCCAGCAGCTTAAGCGTCACAGATACGCAGTATTTT CASSLSVTDTQYF
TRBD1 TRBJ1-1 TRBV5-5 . TGTGCCAGCAGCCTGGACAGGGGTAACACTGAAGCTTTCTTT CASSLDRGNTEAFF
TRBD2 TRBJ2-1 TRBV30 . TGTGCCTGGAGTGAGACTAGCCATGAGCAGTTCTTC CAWSETSHEQFF
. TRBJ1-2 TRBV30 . TGTGCCTGCCCCGCCGGGCCCTATGGCTACACCTTC CACPAGPYGYTF
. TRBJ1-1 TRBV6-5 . TGTGCCAGCAGTTACCCCGGGGCCGCGAACACTGAAGCTTTCTTT CASSYPGAANTEAFF
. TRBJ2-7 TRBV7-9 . TGTGCCAGCAGCTTTGATGGGGGGCGGCTTTCCTACGAGCAGTACTTC CASSFDGGRLSYEQYF
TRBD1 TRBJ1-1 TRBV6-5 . TGTGCCAGCAGAGTAGGGGGCGCCGGCACTGAAGCTTTCTTT CASRVGGAGTEAFF
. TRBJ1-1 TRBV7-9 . TGTGCCAGCAGCCGTACGGATGGGCGCACTGAAGCTTTCTTT CASSRTDGRTEAFF
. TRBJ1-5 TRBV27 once TGTGCCAGCAGTTTGGCAGGGGCGAATCAGCCCCAGCATTTT CASSLAGANQPQHF
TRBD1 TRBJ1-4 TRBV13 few TGTGCCAGCAGCTTTACAGGGGGCTCAGATGAAAAACTGTTTTTT CASSFTGGSDEKLFF
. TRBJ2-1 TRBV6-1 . TGTGCCAGCAGTGATGGAGTCACATCCAATGAGCAGTTCTTC CASSDGVTSNEQFF
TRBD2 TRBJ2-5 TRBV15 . TGTGCCACCAGCAGAGGACTAGCACAAGAGACCCAGTACTTC CATSRGLAQETQYF
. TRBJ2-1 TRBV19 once TGTGCCAGTTCTAAGGGAATATACAATGAGCAGTTCTTC CASSKGIYNEQFF
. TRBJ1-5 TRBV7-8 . TGTGCCAGCAGCATGGGCCCGAATCAGCCCCAGCATTTT CASSMGPNQPQHF
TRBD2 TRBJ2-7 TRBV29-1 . TGCAGCGTTGGTCTAGCGGGAGTGTACGAGCAGTACTTC CSVGLAGVYEQYF
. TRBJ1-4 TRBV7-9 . TGTGCCAGCAGCTCCGTTTCCAATGAAAAACTGTTTTTT CASSSVSNEKLFF
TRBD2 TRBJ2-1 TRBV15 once TGTGCCACCAGCTCGACTAGCGGCTCCTACAATGAGCAGTTCTTC CATSSTSGSYNEQFF
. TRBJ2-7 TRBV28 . TGTGCCAGCACAAACAGCTACGAGCAGTACTTC CASTNSYEQYF
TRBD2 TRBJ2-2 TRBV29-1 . TGCAGCGTTCCAGGACTAGCGGGAACCGGGGAGCTGTTTTTT CSVPGLAGTGELFF
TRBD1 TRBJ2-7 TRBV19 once TGTGCCAGTAGTAACACAGGGGGCTACGAGCAGTACTTC CASSNTGGYEQYF
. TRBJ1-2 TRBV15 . TGTGCCACCAGCACAGCCGGGACACCTGCCGGCGATGGCTACACCTTC CATSTAGTPAGDGYTF
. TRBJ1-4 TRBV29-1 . TGCAGCGTTGAACTGGGTACAAATGAAAAACTGTTTTTT CSVELGTNEKLFF
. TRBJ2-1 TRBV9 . TGTGCCAGCAGGGGCCAGGAGAGGTCCTACAATGAGCAGTTCTTC CASRGQERSYNEQFF
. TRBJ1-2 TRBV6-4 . TGTGCCAGCAGTGATTCGATGGTACAGGGCTACGGCTACACCTTC CASSDSMVQGYGYTF
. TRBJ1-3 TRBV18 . TGTGCCAGCTCAGGGAGGACGTCTGGAAACACCATATATTTT CASSGRTSGNTIYF
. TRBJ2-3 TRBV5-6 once TGTGCCAGCAGTGATGTTAGCGACCTCACAGATACGCAGTATTTT CASSDVSDLTDTQYF
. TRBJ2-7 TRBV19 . TGTGCCAGTAGTTCGCCGGGACGAGGAATCTACGAGCAGTACTTC CASSSPGRGIYEQYF
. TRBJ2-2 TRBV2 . TGTGCCAGCAAGCAGGGCTCGAACACCGGGGAGCTGTTTTTT CASKQGSNTGELFF
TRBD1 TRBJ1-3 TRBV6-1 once TGTGCCAGCGGACAGGGGTCACCTGGAAACACCATATATTTT CASGQGSPGNTIYF
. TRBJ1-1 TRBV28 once TGTGCCAGTGCTTTGGGCAACACTGAAGCTTTCTTT CASALGNTEAFF
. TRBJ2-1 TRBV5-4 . TGTGCCAGCAGCTTTAGGGGAAATGATGAGCAGTTCTTC CASSFRGNDEQFF
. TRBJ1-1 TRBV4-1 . TGCGCCAGCAGTCAAGTACAGCACAACACTGAAGCTTTCTTT CASSQVQHNTEAFF
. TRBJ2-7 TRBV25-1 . TGTGCCAGCAGCCGAATCAGGGGACGGGCCTACGAGCAGTACTTC CASSRIRGRAYEQYF
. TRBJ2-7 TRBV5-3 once TGTGCCAGAAGCCAGATAGGGACCGCCTACGAGCAGTACTTC CARSQIGTAYEQYF
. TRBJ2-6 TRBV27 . TGTGCCGGGCCAGGACAGCTACACTCTGGGGCCAACGTCCTGACTTTC CAGPGQLHSGANVLTF
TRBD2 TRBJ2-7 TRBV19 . TGTGCCAGTAGTATCACTAGCGGCACCTACGAGCAGTACTTC CASSITSGTYEQYF
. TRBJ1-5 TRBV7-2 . TGTGCCAGCAGCTACAGGGTTGGGAGCAATCAGCCCCAGCATTTT CASSYRVGSNQPQHF
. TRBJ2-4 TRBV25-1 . TGTGCCAGCAGTGAGGCGGCGCGTATCGGGGACATTCAGTACTTC CASSEAARIGDIQYF
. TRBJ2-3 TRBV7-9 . TGTGCCAGCACCCCCGGGGCGGCGGATACGCAGTATTTT CASTPGAADTQYF
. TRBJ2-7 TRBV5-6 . TGTGCCAGCAGCTCCGGACTGAGCTCCTACGAGCAGTACTTC CASSSGLSSYEQYF
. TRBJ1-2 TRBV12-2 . TGTGCAAGTCGCTCAGAGGGGTATGTCAGCTATGGCTACACCTTC CASRSEGYVSYGYTF
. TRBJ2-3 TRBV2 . TGTGCCAGCAGTGTGTCTCGAGATACGCAGTATTTT CASSVSRDTQYF
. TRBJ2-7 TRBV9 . TGTGCCAGCGGGCCCGGGGGCTACGAGCAGTACTTC CASGPGGYEQYF
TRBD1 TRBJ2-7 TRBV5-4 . TGTGCCAGCAGCCCCGGGACAGGGGGCACCTACGAGCAGTACTTC CASSPGTGGTYEQYF
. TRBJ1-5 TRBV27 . TGTGCCAGCGGCTTTTTACAGGCCGGCAATCAGCCCCAGCATTTT CASGFLQAGNQPQHF
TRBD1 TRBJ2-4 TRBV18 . TGTGCCAGCTCACCAGGACAGGGACTCATTCAGTACTTC CASSPGQGLIQYF
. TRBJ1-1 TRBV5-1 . TGCGCCAGCAGCTTGGCCCTGGACAGCGGAATGAACACTGAAGCTTTCTTT CASSLALDSGMNTEAFF
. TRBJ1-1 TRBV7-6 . TGTGCCAGCAGCCCCCTGGGACACCCGAACACTGAAGCTTTCTTT CASSPLGHPNTEAFF